This TCR beta chain was identified during a study of T cell responses to AZD1222 COVID-19 vaccine (dated by TCRdb to the early 2020s). Concerning the study at large: AZD1222 recipients given second doses at about 4 weeks or at about 12 weeks were pooled, since spike-specific TCR depth and breadth were not found to differ between the two schedules. A total of 233 trial participants underwent TCR sequencing, of whom nearly 210 received two doses of AZD1222 and around 25 received two doses of the MenACWY control vaccine. Enrollment into the trials was organized by age into subgroups of 18-55, 56-69 and 70-plus years, and those subgroups contained about 150, 27 and 61 TCR-sequenced participants, respectively.

Trimming leaves V shorter by 5 bases and J shorter by 0 bases, with the junction holding 1 base beyond the gene matches. Sequences SGHVS (CDR1) and FNYEAQ (CDR2) are obtained from the germline V gene. There are 15 amino acids in the CDR3, from cysteine to phenylalanine inclusive. Just the 45-base CDR3 DNA is kept, in frame starting at base 1. The sample's time point label, decoded: baseline before first vaccination. Vaccinee samples were obtained from the UK trials COV001 and COV002, which included a single-blind randomized controlled phase 2/3 trial of AZD1222 (ChAdOx1 nCoV-19) in healthy adults. For TCRbeta chain sequencing, PBMC samples were collected from trial participants at day 0 and at day 28 after the second dose. The CDR3 regions of human TCRbeta chains were subjected to immunosequencing. The paper's processing steps were these. TCRs in the repertoires were matched against a reference library of SARS-CoV-2-specific TCRs that had been generated with the MIRA antigen-specificity platform. Breadth was defined as the fraction of unique TCRs that were SARS-CoV-2-associated. Depth was defined as the fraction of total T cells that were SARS-CoV-2-associated. Each spike-specific TCR was assigned to its reactive spike region and to a CD4 or CD8 class using the MIRA data. Log10-transformed breadth and depth values were compared by one-way ANOVA with Sidak's multiple comparisons tests. The clones in this table, taken by TCRdb from immuneACCESS, are in-frame only. Not every clone is retained; where verified, under half of the shortfall comes from an unresolved V gene, and the cause of the rest is unknown. V and J calls and clone size are given by that table; D and trimming were obtained from the DNA. The sample data list approximately 140,000 clones, and around 91% of these were observed just once. The ten largest clones represent 4% to 6% of the sample.

Concerning this clone itself: This clone's antigen is unknown. Per-nucleotide qualities are absent, and no much larger clonotype sits a single base away.

The paper's findings and limits, for the study overall: Epitopes outside the regions mutated in the B.1.351 and B.1.1.7 variants were reportedly recognized by nearly half of the unique spike-specific TCRs. The vaccine-associated CD4 TCRs covered the entire spike protein, and the dominant responses fell in regions 160-218 and 743-854. Only five to seven AZD1222 recipients were SARS-CoV-2 seropositive at baseline, limiting conclusions about previously exposed vaccinees. Because no day 14 peak-response samples were available, repertoires were characterized only after the peak T cell response. Spike-specific TCR breadth and depth rose significantly after two AZD1222 doses compared with day 0 and with MenACWY recipients. Most participants were white British and females outnumbered males, and the authors suggested that clonal diversity may have been underestimated. The 56-69-year group was small, and its depth increase did not reach significance, likely because of low power.

The V gene is TRBV7-6 and the J gene is TRBJ2-1, with 10 central nucleotides matching TRBD1. The sequencing used peripheral blood, collected on day 0 of AZD1222 vaccination. The source of this sequence is an adult in good health. At the DNA level, the sequence is TGTGCCAGCAGCCGGGACAGGGGCTCCTACAATGAGCAGTTCTTC. Its protein product is CASSRDRGSYNEQFF.